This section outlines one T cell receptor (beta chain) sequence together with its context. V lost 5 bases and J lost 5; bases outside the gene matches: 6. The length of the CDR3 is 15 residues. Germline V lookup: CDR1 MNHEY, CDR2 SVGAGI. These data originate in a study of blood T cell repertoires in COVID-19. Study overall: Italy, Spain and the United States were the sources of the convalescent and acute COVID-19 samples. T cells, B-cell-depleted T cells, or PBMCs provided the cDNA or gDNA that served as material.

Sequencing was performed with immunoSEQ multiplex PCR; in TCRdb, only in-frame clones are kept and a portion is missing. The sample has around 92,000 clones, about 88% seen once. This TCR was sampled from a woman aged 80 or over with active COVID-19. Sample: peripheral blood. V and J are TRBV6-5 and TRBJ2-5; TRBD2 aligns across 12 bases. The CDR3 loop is CASSQTSGSYETQYF. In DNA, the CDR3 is TGTGCCAGCAGTCAGACTAGCGGGAGTTACGAGACCCAGTACTTC.